Listed below are T cell receptor beta chains from one sample, sequenced in a study of blood T cell repertoires in COVID-19. Assay: immunoSEQ multiplex PCR; the TCRdb copy retains only in-frame clones and omits some. The sample lists tens of thousands of clones, around 80% occurring once. The sequencing sample was made of peripheral blood. All receptors come from a man aged 60-69 years with acute or convalescent COVID-19. Both conserved end residues are part of each CDR3. D genes are given only for firm matches. The size field is filled for only some rows; it gives once, few, many or a size class.

V: TRBV13
size: -
J: TRBJ1-2
D: TRBD1
DNA: TGTGCCAGCAGCACGGGACAGGGGGCTCCTTATGGCTACACCTTC
CDR3: CASSTGQGAPYGYTF

V: TRBV9
size: -
J: TRBJ2-1
D: TRBD1
DNA: TGTGCCAGCAGCGTTGGGACAGGGTACTACAATGAGCAGTTCTTC
CDR3: CASSVGTGYYNEQFF

V: TRBV4-2
size: -
J: TRBJ2-7
D: -
DNA: TGTGCCAGCAGCCAAGAGGGAGGCAGGGCTGGCTACGAGCAGTACTTC
CDR3: CASSQEGGRAGYEQYF

V: TRBV10-3
size: -
J: TRBJ1-1
D: TRBD1
DNA: TGTGCCATCAGTGGACGGGACAGCTTGAACACTGAAGCTTTCTTT
CDR3: CAISGRDSLNTEAFF

V: TRBV14
size: -
J: TRBJ2-1
D: TRBD2
DNA: TGTGCCAGCAGCCAACTTCATGGACTAGCGGGGGAGACTACTGGGGGTGAGCAGTTCTTC
CDR3: CASSQLHGLAGETTGGEQFF

V: TRBV6-2/TRBV6-3
size: -
J: TRBJ2-7
D: TRBD1
DNA: TGTGCCAGCAGTGACAGGGCCTACGAGCAGTACTTC
CDR3: CASSDRAYEQYF

V: TRBV11-2
size: -
J: TRBJ1-1
D: TRBD1
DNA: TGTGCCAGCAGCCGGATGACAGGGGATGAAGCTTTCTTT
CDR3: CASSRMTGDEAFF

V: TRBV4-1
size: -
J: TRBJ2-3
D: -
DNA: TGCGCCAGCAGCCAAGATTGGCCCGTCACAGATACGCAGTATTTT
CDR3: CASSQDWPVTDTQYF

V: TRBV10-3
size: -
J: TRBJ2-7
D: TRBD1
DNA: TGTGCCATCAACTCGGGACAGGCCTTGGGAGGCGAGCAGTACTTC
CDR3: CAINSGQALGGEQYF

V: TRBV30
size: -
J: TRBJ1-3
D: TRBD1
DNA: TGTGCCTGGACAGGGGGCACTGGAAACACCATATATTTT
CDR3: CAWTGGTGNTIYF

V: TRBV5-4
size: -
J: TRBJ2-1
D: -
DNA: TGTGCCAGCAGCTTTTCTTATAAGCCATCGGGTGAGCAGTTCTTC
CDR3: CASSFSYKPSGEQFF

V: TRBV29-1
size: -
J: TRBJ1-5
D: -
DNA: TGCAGCGTACTACAGGGTTTTGGGAATCAGCCCCAGCATTTT
CDR3: CSVLQGFGNQPQHF

V: TRBV5-6
size: -
J: TRBJ1-2
D: TRBD1
DNA: TGTGCCAGCAGCCCGGGGACAGGGCATGGCTACACCTTC
CDR3: CASSPGTGHGYTF

V: TRBV6-5
size: -
J: TRBJ2-7
D: TRBD1
DNA: TGTGCCAGCAGTTACTCGTGGGGACAGTCCTACGAGCAGTACTTC
CDR3: CASSYSWGQSYEQYF

V: TRBV29-1
size: once
J: TRBJ1-1
D: TRBD1
DNA: TGCAGCGCCCGGCCAGGGGGCACTGAAGCTTTCTTT
CDR3: CSARPGGTEAFF

V: TRBV11-2
size: -
J: TRBJ2-3
D: TRBD2
DNA: TGTGCCAGCAGCTTAGCGGGCGGGGGGGCCGCAGATACGCAGTATTTT
CDR3: CASSLAGGGAADTQYF

V: TRBV5-5
size: -
J: TRBJ1-6
D: TRBD1
DNA: TGTGCCAGCAGGGCCGGGACAGGGGACAATTCACCCCTCCACTTT
CDR3: CASRAGTGDNSPLHF

V: TRBV19
size: -
J: TRBJ2-1
D: -
DNA: TGTGCCAGTAGTATATCTAGGGGGTCCTACAATGAGCAGTTCTTC
CDR3: CASSISRGSYNEQFF

V: TRBV20-1
size: once
J: TRBJ1-2
D: TRBD1
DNA: TGCAGTGCTAGTTATTCATCGGGACAGGGGGCGAAAGGCTACACCTTC
CDR3: CSASYSSGQGAKGYTF

V: TRBV7-9
size: -
J: TRBJ1-6
D: TRBD1
DNA: TGTGCCAGCAGCCCCGGGACAGTCTCCTATAATTCACCCCTCCACTTT
CDR3: CASSPGTVSYNSPLHF

V: TRBV18
size: -
J: TRBJ1-1
D: TRBD1
DNA: TGTGCCAGCTCACCAGGGACAGGAATCACTGAAGCTTTCTTT
CDR3: CASSPGTGITEAFF

V: TRBV6-5
size: -
J: TRBJ2-4
D: -
DNA: TGTGCCAGCAGTTTGGACAGCTTCGTGCGAAACATTCAGTACTTC
CDR3: CASSLDSFVRNIQYF

V: TRBV6-6
size: -
J: TRBJ1-6
D: -
DNA: TGTGCCAGCAGTTCACTCGATTCACCCCTCCACTTT
CDR3: CASSSLDSPLHF

V: TRBV6-5
size: -
J: TRBJ2-5
D: TRBD2
DNA: TGTGCCAGCAGCTTCGGGGGGGCCGCGGAGACCCAGTACTTC
CDR3: CASSFGGAAETQYF

V: TRBV19
size: few
J: TRBJ1-5
D: -
DNA: TGTGCCACCTACGACAGGTATAGCAATCAGCCCCAGCATTTT
CDR3: CATYDRYSNQPQHF

V: TRBV19
size: -
J: TRBJ2-7
D: -
DNA: TGTGCCAGTAGTGATGGGGGCCCCTATACCTACGAGCAGTACTTC
CDR3: CASSDGGPYTYEQYF

V: TRBV9
size: -
J: TRBJ1-1
D: -
DNA: TGTGCCAGCAGCGTAGGGATGGACAGTGAAGCTTTCTTT
CDR3: CASSVGMDSEAFF

V: TRBV30
size: few
J: TRBJ1-1
D: -
DNA: TGTGCCTGGAGGCCTAACCCCCCCGGGTTGCGGGATGAAGCTTTCTTT
CDR3: CAWRPNPPGLRDEAFF

V: TRBV15
size: -
J: TRBJ1-1
D: -
DNA: TGTGCCACCAGCAGACAGGTTAAGCAGAACACTGAAGCTTTCTTT
CDR3: CATSRQVKQNTEAFF

V: TRBV7-2
size: -
J: TRBJ1-2
D: -
DNA: TGTGCCAGCAGCTTAAGTACGGACTATGGCTACACCTTC
CDR3: CASSLSTDYGYTF

V: TRBV12-3/TRBV12-4
size: -
J: TRBJ2-1
D: -
DNA: TGTGCCAGCAGAGGGGGTATGAACAATGAGCAGTTCTTC
CDR3: CASRGGMNNEQFF

V: TRBV7-9
size: -
J: TRBJ2-2
D: TRBD2
DNA: TGTGCCAGCAGCCTGAGCGGGGGGCGCACCGGGGAGCTGTTTTTT
CDR3: CASSLSGGRTGELFF

V: TRBV9
size: -
J: TRBJ1-2
D: TRBD1
DNA: TGTGCCAGCAGCGCGCAACAGGGGGCCTATGGCTACACCTTC
CDR3: CASSAQQGAYGYTF

V: TRBV2
size: -
J: TRBJ1-4
D: -
DNA: TGTGCCAGCAGTGAAGGGACACAGAGTGAAAAACTGTTTTTT
CDR3: CASSEGTQSEKLFF

V: TRBV4-3
size: -
J: TRBJ2-3
D: TRBD2
DNA: TGCGCCAGCAGCCAATGGGGTAGCGGGGGATATACGCAGTATTTT
CDR3: CASSQWGSGGYTQYF

V: TRBV5-6
size: -
J: TRBJ2-5
D: TRBD1
DNA: TGTGCCAGCAGCTTGGCACAGGGGTACCAAGAGACCCAGTACTTC
CDR3: CASSLAQGYQETQYF

V: TRBV27
size: once
J: TRBJ1-5
D: -
DNA: TGTGCCAGCAGTTTATCACAGATCGGAAGCCAGCCCCAGCATTTT
CDR3: CASSLSQIGSQPQHF